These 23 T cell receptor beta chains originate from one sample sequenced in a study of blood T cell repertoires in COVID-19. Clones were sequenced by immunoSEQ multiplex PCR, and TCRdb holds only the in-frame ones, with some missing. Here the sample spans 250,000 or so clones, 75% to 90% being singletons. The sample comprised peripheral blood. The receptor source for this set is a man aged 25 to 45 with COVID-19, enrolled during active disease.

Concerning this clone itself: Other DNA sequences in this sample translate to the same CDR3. CDR3 sequence (DNA): TGCAGCGTTCCCGGGACAGGGGGCTACGAGCAGTACTTC. It is translated as CSVPGTGGYEQYF. The chain carries TRBV29-1 and TRBJ2-7; TRBD1 matches at 11 bases. Germline CDR1 and CDR2: SQVTM and ANQGSEA. This CDR3 region has 13 residues. The trim removed 5 bases at V and 3 bases at J, leaving 3 bases unmatched.

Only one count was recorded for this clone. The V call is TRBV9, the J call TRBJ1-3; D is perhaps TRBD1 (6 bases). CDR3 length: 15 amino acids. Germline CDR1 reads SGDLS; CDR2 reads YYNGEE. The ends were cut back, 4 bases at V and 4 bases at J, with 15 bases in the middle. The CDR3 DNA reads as TGTGCCAGCAGCTCCTCCGGGACATCCGGAAACACCATATATTTT. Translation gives CASSSSGTSGNTIYF.

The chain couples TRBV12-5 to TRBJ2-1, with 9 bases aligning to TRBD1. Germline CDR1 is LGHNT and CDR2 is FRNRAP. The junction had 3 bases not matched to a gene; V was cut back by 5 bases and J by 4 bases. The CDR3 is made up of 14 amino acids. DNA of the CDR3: TGTGCTAGTGGTGGGACAGGGTGGTACAATGAGCAGTTCTTC. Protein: CASGGTGWYNEQFF.

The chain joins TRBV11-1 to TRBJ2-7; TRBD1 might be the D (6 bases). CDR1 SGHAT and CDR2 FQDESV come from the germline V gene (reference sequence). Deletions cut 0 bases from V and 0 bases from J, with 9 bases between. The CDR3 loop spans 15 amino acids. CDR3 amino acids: CASSLAWGPSYEQYF. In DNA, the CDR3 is TGTGCCAGCAGCTTAGCGTGGGGGCCCTCCTACGAGCAGTACTTC.

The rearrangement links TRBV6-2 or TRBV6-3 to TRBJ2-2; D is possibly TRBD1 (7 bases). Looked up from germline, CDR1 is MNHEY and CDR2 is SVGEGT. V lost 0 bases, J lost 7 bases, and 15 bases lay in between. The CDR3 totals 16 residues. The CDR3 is CASSYSVTGRSGELFF. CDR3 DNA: TGTGCCAGCAGTTACTCGGTGACAGGGAGGAGCGGGGAGCTGTTTTTT.

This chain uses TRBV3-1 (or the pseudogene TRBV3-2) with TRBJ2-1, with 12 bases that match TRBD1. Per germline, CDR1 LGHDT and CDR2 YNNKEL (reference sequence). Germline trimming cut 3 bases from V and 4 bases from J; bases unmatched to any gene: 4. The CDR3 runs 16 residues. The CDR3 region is CASSQGQGARYNEQFF. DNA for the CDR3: TGTGCCAGCAGCCAGGGACAGGGGGCGCGTTACAATGAGCAGTTCTTC.

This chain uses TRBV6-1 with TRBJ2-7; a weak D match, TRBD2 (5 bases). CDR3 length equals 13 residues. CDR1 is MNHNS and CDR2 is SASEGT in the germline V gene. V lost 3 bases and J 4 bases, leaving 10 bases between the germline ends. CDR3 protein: CASSEVEGYEQYF. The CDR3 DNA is TGTGCCAGCAGTGAGGTCGAGGGTTACGAGCAGTACTTC.

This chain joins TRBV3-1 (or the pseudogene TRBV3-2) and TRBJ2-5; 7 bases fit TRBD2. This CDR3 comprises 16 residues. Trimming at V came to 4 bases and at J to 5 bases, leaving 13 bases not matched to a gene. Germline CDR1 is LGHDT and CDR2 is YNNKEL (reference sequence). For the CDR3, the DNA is TGTGCCAGCAGCCTACTGTGGACTAGTAAGGGGGAGACCCAGTACTTC. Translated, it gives CASSLLWTSKGETQYF.

The CDR3 nucleotides are TGTGCCAGCAGCCCGACAGGGTATCAGCCCCAGCATTTT. Its protein is CASSPTGYQPQHF. The chain joins TRBV7-2 to TRBJ1-5, with 7 bases aligning to TRBD1. Germline lookup yields CDR1 SGHTA and CDR2 FQGNSA. CDR3 length: 13 amino acids. Trimming cost V 5 bases and J 5 bases; bases outside gene matches: 3.

The chain's CDR3 is CASSRIITDNTEAFF. The DNA of the CDR3 is TGTGCCAGCAGCCGAATCATCACAGATAACACTGAAGCTTTCTTT. The chain recombines TRBV5-6 with TRBJ1-1, with D uncertain. CDR1 SGHDT and CDR2 YYEEEE come from the germline V gene. Trimming took 4 bases from V and 2 from J, leaving 15 bases between them. The CDR3 is made up of 15 amino acids.

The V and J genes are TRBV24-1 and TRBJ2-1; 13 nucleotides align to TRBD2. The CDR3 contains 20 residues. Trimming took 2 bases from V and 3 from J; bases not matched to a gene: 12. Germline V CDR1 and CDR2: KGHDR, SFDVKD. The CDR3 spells CATSDSLTSGRSGGYNEQFF. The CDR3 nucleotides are TGTGCCACCAGTGATTCTTTGACTAGCGGGAGGTCGGGAGGCTACAATGAGCAGTTCTTC.

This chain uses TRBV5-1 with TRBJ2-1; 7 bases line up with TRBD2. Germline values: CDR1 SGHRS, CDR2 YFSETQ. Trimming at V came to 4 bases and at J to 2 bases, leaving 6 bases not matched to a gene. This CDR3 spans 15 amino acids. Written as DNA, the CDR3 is TGCGCCAGCAGCCACGACGGGACTACCTACAATGAGCAGTTCTTC. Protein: CASSHDGTTYNEQFF. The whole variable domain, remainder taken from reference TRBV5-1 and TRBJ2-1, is KAGVTQTPRYLIKTRGQQVTLSCSPISGHRSVSWYQQTPGQGLQFLFEYFSETQRNKGNFPGRFSGRQFSNSRSEMNVSTLELGDSALYLCASSHDGTTYNEQFFGPGTRLTVL.

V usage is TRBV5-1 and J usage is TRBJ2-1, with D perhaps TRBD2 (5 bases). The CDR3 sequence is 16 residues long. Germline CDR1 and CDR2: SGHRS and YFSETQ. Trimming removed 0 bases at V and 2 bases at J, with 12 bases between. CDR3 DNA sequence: TGCGCCAGCAGCTTGGGACTTGGGAGTGCCTACAATGAGCAGTTCTTC. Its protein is CASSLGLGSAYNEQFF.

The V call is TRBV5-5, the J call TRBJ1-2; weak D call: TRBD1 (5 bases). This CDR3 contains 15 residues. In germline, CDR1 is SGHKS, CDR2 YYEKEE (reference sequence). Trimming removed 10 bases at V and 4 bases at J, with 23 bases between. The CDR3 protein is CAYSIDPRVGYGYTF. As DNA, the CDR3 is TGTGCCTACTCAATAGACCCCAGGGTGGGCTATGGCTACACCTTC.

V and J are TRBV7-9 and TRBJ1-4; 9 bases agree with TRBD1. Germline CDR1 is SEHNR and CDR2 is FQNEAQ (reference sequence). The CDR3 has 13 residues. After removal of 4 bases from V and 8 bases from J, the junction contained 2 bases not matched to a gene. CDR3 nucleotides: TGTGCCAGCAGCTATGACAGGGGGGAAAAACTGTTTTTT. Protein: CASSYDRGEKLFF.

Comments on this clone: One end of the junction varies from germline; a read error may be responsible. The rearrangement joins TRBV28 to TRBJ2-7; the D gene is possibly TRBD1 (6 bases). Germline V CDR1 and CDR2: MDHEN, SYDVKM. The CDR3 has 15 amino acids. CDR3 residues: CASSLWAGVSYEQYF. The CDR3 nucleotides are TGTGCCAGCAGTCTATGGGCAGGGGTTTCCTACGAGCAGTACTTC. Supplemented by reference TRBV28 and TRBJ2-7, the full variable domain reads DVKVTQSSRYLVKRTGEKVFLECVQDMDHENMFWYRQDPGLGLRLIYFSYDVKMKEKGDIPEGYSVSREKKERFSLILESASTNQTSMYLCASSLWAGVSYEQYFGPGTRLTVT.

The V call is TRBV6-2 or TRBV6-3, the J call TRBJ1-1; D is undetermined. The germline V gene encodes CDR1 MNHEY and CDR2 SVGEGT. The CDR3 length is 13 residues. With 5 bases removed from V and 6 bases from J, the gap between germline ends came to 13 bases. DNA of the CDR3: TGTGCCAGCAGTGAGAGGGTTCGGGCTGAAGCTTTCTTT. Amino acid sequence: CASSERVRAEAFF.

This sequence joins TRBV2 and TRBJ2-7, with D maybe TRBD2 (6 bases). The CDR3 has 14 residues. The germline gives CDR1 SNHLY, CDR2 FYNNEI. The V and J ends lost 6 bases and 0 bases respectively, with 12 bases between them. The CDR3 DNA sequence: TGTGCCAGCAGGGGGTCCGGGAGCTCCTACGAGCAGTACTTC. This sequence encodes CASRGSGSSYEQYF.

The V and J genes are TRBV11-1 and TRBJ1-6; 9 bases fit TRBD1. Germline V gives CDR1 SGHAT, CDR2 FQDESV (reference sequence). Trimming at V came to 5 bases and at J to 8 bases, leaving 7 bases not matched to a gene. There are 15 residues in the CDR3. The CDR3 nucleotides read TGTGCCAGCAGCACGGGACAGGGAAGCCATTCACCCCTCCACTTT. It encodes CASSTGQGSHSPLHF.

CDR3 in DNA: TGTGCCAGCAGGCTGTACAACTACGAGCAGTACTTC. Protein: CASRLYNYEQYF. The chain combines TRBV6-5 with TRBJ2-7; D uncertain. This CDR3 is built from 12 residues. Germline V gives CDR1 MNHEY, CDR2 SVGAGI. V dropped 6 bases and J dropped 3 bases, with 9 bases sitting between them.

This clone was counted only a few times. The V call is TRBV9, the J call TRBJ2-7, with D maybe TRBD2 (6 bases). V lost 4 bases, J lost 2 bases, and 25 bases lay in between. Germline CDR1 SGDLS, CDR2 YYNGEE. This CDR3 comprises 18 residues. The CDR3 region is CASSSTGTVWGLAYEQYF. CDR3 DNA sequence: TGTGCCAGCAGCTCCACCGGGACCGTATGGGGACTCGCCTACGAGCAGTACTTC.

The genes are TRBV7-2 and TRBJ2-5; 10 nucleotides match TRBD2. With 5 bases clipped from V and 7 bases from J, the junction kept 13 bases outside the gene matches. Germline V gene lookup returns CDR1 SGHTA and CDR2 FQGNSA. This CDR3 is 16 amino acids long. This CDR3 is CASSPFQRGGLGTQYF. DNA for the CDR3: TGTGCCAGCAGCCCATTCCAGCGGGGGGGCCTAGGGACCCAGTACTTC. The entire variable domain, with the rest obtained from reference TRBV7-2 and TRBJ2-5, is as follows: GAGVSQSPSNKVTEKGKDVELRCDPISGHTALYWYRQSLGQGLEFLIYFQGNSAPDKSGLPSDRFSAERTGGSVSTLTIQRTQQEDSAVYLCASSPFQRGGLGTQYFGPGTRLLVL.

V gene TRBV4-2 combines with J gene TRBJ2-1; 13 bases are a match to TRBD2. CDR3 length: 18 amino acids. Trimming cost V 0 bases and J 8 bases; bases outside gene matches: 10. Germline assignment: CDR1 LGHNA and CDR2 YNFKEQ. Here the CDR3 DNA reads TGTGCCAGCAGCCAAGAAGAACTAGCGGGAGGGCCACGAGATGAGCAGTTCTTC. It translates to CASSQEELAGGPRDEQFF.